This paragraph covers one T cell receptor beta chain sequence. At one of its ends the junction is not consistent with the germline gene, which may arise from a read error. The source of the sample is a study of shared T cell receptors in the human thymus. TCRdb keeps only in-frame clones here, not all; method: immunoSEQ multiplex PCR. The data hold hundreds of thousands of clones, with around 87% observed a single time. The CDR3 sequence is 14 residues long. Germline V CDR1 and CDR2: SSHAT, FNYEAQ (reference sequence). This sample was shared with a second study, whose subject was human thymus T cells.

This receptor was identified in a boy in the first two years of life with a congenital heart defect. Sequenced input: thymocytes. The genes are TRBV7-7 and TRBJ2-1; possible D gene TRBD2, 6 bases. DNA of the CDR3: TGTGCTAGCAGCTTAGCGCGGGAAGACAATGAGCAGTTCTTC. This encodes CASSLAREDNEQFF.